Each of the 18 T cell receptor beta chains below was sequenced from the same sample in a study of blood T cells in healthy people across ages. A J-beta primer mix and a sample-barcoded 5' primer were used in a second PCR of about 7 to 12 cycles. MiXCR, applied by TCRdb to the 5' RACE reads, yields one record per CDR3 protein. The sample lists 760,000 or so distinct CDR3 sequences; 20% to 25% were seen once. This sample was shared with a second study, whose subject was T cells of mothers and their children.

The sequenced sample was blood. The receptors stem from a boy aged 5-17 years in good health.

This clonotype was observed at least ten times. This chain uses TRBV12-3 or TRBV12-4 with TRBJ2-1, with 12 positions matching TRBD2. The CDR3 is 16 residues long. J was trimmed by 8 bases and V by 5 bases; bases with no gene match: 10. In DNA form, the CDR3 reads TGTGCCAGCAGTCACGCACTAGCGGGGGGCGACGATGAGCAGTTCTTC. Protein: CASSHALAGGDDEQFF.

The chain uses TRBV28 and TRBJ2-4; TRBD2 matches 16 bases. CDR1 and CDR2 from the germline V gene are MDHEN and SYDVKM. The J segment lost 3 bases and the V segment lost 5 bases, leaving 7 bases of the junction unmatched. CDR3 length equals 18 residues. The CDR3 loop reads CASSPLGLAGGNKNIQYF. CDR3 DNA: TGTGCCAGCAGTCCACTGGGACTAGCGGGAGGGAACAAAAACATTCAGTACTTC. The whole variable domain, remainder taken from reference TRBV28 and TRBJ2-4, is DVKVTQSSRYLVKRTGEKVFLECVQDMDHENMFWYRQDPGLGLRLIYFSYDVKMKEKGDIPEGYSVSREKKERFSLILESASTNQTSMYLCASSPLGLAGGNKNIQYFGAGTRLSVL.

This clonotype was recorded a few times. V is TRBV3-1 and J is TRBJ1-1; no reliable D call. Germline CDR1 is LGHDT and CDR2 is YNNKEL (reference sequence). V lost 1 base, J lost 6 bases, and 12 bases lay in between. The CDR3 consists of 14 residues. The CDR3 bases are TGTGCCAGCAGCCAAGGGCTTATTCGCGCTGAAGCTTTCTTT. As protein: CASSQGLIRAEAFF.

The chain couples TRBV28 to TRBJ1-2; TRBD1 matches at 7 bases. The V and J ends lost 5 bases and 4 bases, in that order; junction bases with no gene match: 7. The germline V gene has CDR1 MDHEN and CDR2 SYDVKM. The CDR3 runs 14 residues. CDR3 sequence (DNA): TGTGCCAGCAGTGCCCCGGGACAGTTCTATGGCTACACCTTC. Its translation is CASSAPGQFYGYTF.

The V call is TRBV5-5, the J call TRBJ2-5; tentatively, D is TRBD2 (7 bases). Germline loops: CDR1 SGHKS, CDR2 YYEKEE (reference sequence). CDR3 length equals 12 residues. Trimming removed 4 bases from V and 14 bases from J, with 18 bases in between. The CDR3 sequence: CASSHDTSGGYF. DNA of the CDR3: TGTGCCAGCAGCCACGACACCTCGGGGGGCTACTTC.

This clonotype was picked up a small number of times. The V call is TRBV6-1, the J call TRBJ2-1, with 8 bases identical to TRBD2. V lost 5 bases and J lost 4; bases outside the gene matches: 10. CDR1 is MNHNS, CDR2 SASEGT, per germline. This CDR3 is 16 amino acids long. The DNA for the CDR3 is TGTGCCAGCAGTCCCCCAGGCCAGCGGGGGTACAATGAGCAGTTCTTC. It is translated as CASSPPGQRGYNEQFF.

V and J are TRBV6-5 and TRBJ2-5; unclear D gene. With 6 bases removed from V and 5 bases from J, the gap between germline ends came to 16 bases. This CDR3 spans 14 amino acids. Germline V CDR1 and CDR2: MNHEY, SVGAGI. The CDR3 loop is CASRPGWARETQYF. CDR3 sequence (DNA): TGTGCCAGCAGGCCCGGTTGGGCCCGGGAGACCCAGTACTTC.

V gene TRBV11-2 combines with J gene TRBJ2-3; D assignment may be TRBD1 or TRBD2 (5 bases each). Trimming removed 5 bases at V and 2 bases at J, with 29 bases between. There are 20 residues in the CDR3. Germline CDR1 SGHAT, CDR2 FQNNGV. For the CDR3, the DNA is TGTGCCAGCAGCCCAACCCCCGGGACGGATGAATTTCTTCTCACAGATACGCAGTATTTT. Translation: CASSPTPGTDEFLLTDTQYF. Drawing the rest from reference TRBV11-2 and TRBJ2-3, the complete variable domain is EAGVAQSPRYKIIEKRQSVAFWCNPISGHATLYWYQQILGQGPKLLIQFQNNGVVDDSQLPKDRFSAERLKGVDSTLKIQPAKLEDSAVYLCASSPTPGTDEFLLTDTQYFGPGTRLTVL.

The V call is TRBV7-3, the J call TRBJ2-5, with 10 bases lining up with TRBD2. The CDR3 runs to 19 residues. V was clipped by 1 base and J by 5 bases; unmatched bases: 16. Germline CDR1 is SGHTA and CDR2 is FQGTGA. The CDR3 DNA reads TGTGCCAGCAGCTTAAGCCCGTCTGGAAGCGGGGGGGCAAGGGAGACCCAGTACTTC. Translating it yields CASSLSPSGSGGARETQYF.

V and J are TRBV10-3 and TRBJ2-5; 7 nucleotides match TRBD2. The DNA end lines up better with TRBJ2-7; the J call may be wrong. CDR1 and CDR2 from the germline V gene are ENHRY and SYGVKD. The CDR3 is made up of 14 amino acids. CDR3 in DNA: TGTGCCATCAGTCGGGACTACGCTCCGTACGAGCAGTACTTC. This translates into CAISRDYAPYEQYF.

This clonotype was counted only a few times. V usage is TRBV2 and J usage is TRBJ2-2; 7 nucleotides match TRBD1. J was trimmed by 4 bases and V by 7 bases; bases with no gene match: 6. CDR1 and CDR2 (germline): SNHLY, FYNNEI. The CDR3 is 14 amino acids. The CDR3 DNA follows: TGTGCCAGCAACCGACAGGGACCCACCGGGGAGCTGTTTTTT. It yields the protein CASNRQGPTGELFF.

This clonotype was counted between two and nine times. CDR3 nucleotide sequence: TGTGCCAGCAGCTTACTGGTTGGGCCCTACGAGCAGTACTTC. This translates into CASSLLVGPYEQYF. The chain couples TRBV11-2 to TRBJ2-5; D is ambiguous. The J call is doubtful: the DNA matches TRBJ2-7 better. The CDR3 consists of 14 residues. The germline gives CDR1 SGHAT, CDR2 FQNNGV.

The CDR3: CASSPIGGPSYEQYF. The CDR3 nucleotides are TGTGCCAGCTCACCAATTGGCGGGCCTTCCTACGAGCAGTACTTC. V gene TRBV18 combines with J gene TRBJ2-5, with TRBD2 as a possible D gene (5 bases). The J call is in doubt because the DNA end fits TRBJ2-7 better. CDR1 is KGHSH and CDR2 is LQKENI in the germline V gene. The CDR3 covers 15 residues.

DNA of the CDR3: TGCAGTGCTAGAGATCTGAAGACTCCAGAGGGAGAGACCCAGTACTTC. As protein: CSARDLKTPEGETQYF. The J gene is TRBJ2-5, the V gene TRBV20-1; perhaps TRBD2 as D (5 bases). The CDR3 contains 16 residues. The germline gives CDR1 DFQATT, CDR2 SNEGSKA (reference sequence). V lost 0 bases, J lost 4 bases, and 18 bases lay in between.

In its sample, this clonotype was seen a few times. The chain employs TRBV2 and TRBJ2-1; 7 bases fit TRBD2. Trimming at V came to 7 bases and at J to 4 bases, leaving 19 bases not matched to a gene. Germline CDR1 and CDR2: SNHLY and FYNNEI. CDR3 size: 18 residues. This chain's CDR3 is CASKEQLTSVRGYNEQFF. Here the CDR3 DNA reads TGTGCCAGCAAGGAACAACTAACTAGCGTCCGGGGATACAATGAGCAGTTCTTC. Full variable domain (outside the CDR3, taken from reference TRBV2 and TRBJ2-1): EPEVTQTPSHQVTQMGQEVILRCVPISNHLYFYWYRQILGQKVEFLVSFYNNEISEKSEIFDDQFSVERPDGSNFTLKIRSTKLEDSAMYFCASKEQLTSVRGYNEQFFGPGTRLTVL.

The rearrangement links TRBV5-6 to TRBJ2-2; D perhaps matches TRBD1 (6 bases). Germline CDR1 and CDR2: SGHDT and YYEEEE. Trimming shortened V by 2 bases and J by 0 bases, and 11 bases separated the two germline ends. This CDR3 has 16 amino acids. The CDR3 spells CASSFIGTPNTGELFF. The CDR3 DNA sequence: TGTGCCAGCAGCTTTATAGGGACACCGAACACCGGGGAGCTGTTTTTT. The variable domain in full, with the rest retrieved from reference TRBV5-6 and TRBJ2-2, is DAGVTQSPTHLIKTRGQQVTLRCSPKSGHDTVSWYQQALGQGPQFIFQYYEEEERQRGNFPDRFSGHQFPNYSSELNVNALLLGDSALYLCASSFIGTPNTGELFFGEGSRLTVL.

V gene TRBV7-6 combines with J gene TRBJ2-5; 10 bases are shared with TRBD2. Trimming took 3 bases from V and 3 from J; bases not matched to a gene: 7. Looked up from germline, CDR1 is SGHVS and CDR2 is FNYEAQ. The CDR3 has 16 amino acids. The CDR3 coding sequence is TGTGCCAGCAGCTTGGTCGGTACTAGCGGGAAAGAGACCCAGTACTTC. Translation gives CASSLVGTSGKETQYF.

The J gene is TRBJ1-2, the V gene TRBV12-3 or TRBV12-4; maybe TRBD1 (5 bases). This CDR3 spans 13 amino acids. V was pared by 3 bases and J by 7 bases, with 12 bases between. The CDR3, as DNA: TGTGCCAGCAGTTTCAGGGTTGGGACTGGCTACACCTTC. Protein sequence: CASSFRVGTGYTF.